Below, 6 T cell receptor beta chains from the same sample are listed, as sequenced in a study of cytomegalovirus exposure and HLA in healthy donors. Primers for the PCR totalled 60 Vbeta and 13 Jbeta. The data were produced by immunoSEQ multiplex PCR, yet TCRdb's version contains in-frame clones alone and is incomplete. The sample includes some 200,000 clones, over 75% of them seen just once. The sequenced sample was PBMCs. The receptors were gathered from a man in his late teens or twenties in good health and CMV-seronegative.

This clone occurred a few times. V gene TRBV30 combines with J gene TRBJ2-2; 7 nucleotides agree with TRBD1. CDR3 length: 13 residues. J was trimmed by 6 bases and V by 8 bases; bases with no gene match: 9. Germline assignment: CDR1 GTSNPN and CDR2 SVGIG (reference sequence). In DNA form, the CDR3 reads TGTGCCGGAAACAGGGGCGCACCCGGGGAGCTGTTTTTT. This translates into CAGNRGAPGELFF. Full variable domain (remainder filled in from reference TRBV30 and TRBJ2-2): SQTIHQWPATLVQPVGSPLSLECTVEGTSNPNLYWYRQAAGRGLQLLFYSVGIGQISSEVPQNLSASRPQDRQFILSSKKLLLSDSGFYLCAGNRGAPGELFFGEGSRLTVL.

This clone was seen a single time. V is TRBV6-6 and J is TRBJ1-2; 7 nucleotides match TRBD1. This CDR3 is 15 amino acids long. The V and J ends lost 6 bases and 8 bases, in that order; junction bases with no gene match: 15. From germline, CDR1 is MNHNY and CDR2 SVGAGI (reference sequence). CDR3 amino acids: CASSHQPQGEKGYTF. Written as DNA, the CDR3 is TGTGCCAGCAGCCATCAACCCCAGGGGGAGAAAGGCTACACCTTC.

This clone was recorded once. V gene TRBV13 combines with J gene TRBJ1-3; perhaps TRBD1 as D (5 bases). Per germline, CDR1 PRHDT and CDR2 FYEKMQ (reference sequence). V dropped 1 base and J dropped 0 bases, with 16 bases sitting between them. CDR3 length: 18 amino acids. The CDR3 DNA follows: TGTGCCAGCAGCTTAGAGGGAGGGGAGATTGTCTCTGGAAACACCATATATTTT. Its protein is CASSLEGGEIVSGNTIYF.

The rearrangement joins TRBV14 to TRBJ2-2, with 12 bases fitting TRBD1. V lost 8 bases and J lost 7; bases outside the gene matches: 5. The CDR3 is 14 residues long. CDR1 SGHDN and CDR2 FVKESK come from the germline V gene. This CDR3 is CASRDRGLGGELFF. For the CDR3, the DNA is TGTGCCAGCCGGGACAGGGGGCTTGGCGGGGAGCTGTTTTTT.

V is TRBV5-1 and J is TRBJ1-1, with D perhaps TRBD1 (6 bases). The CDR3 is 16 amino acids. Germline V CDR1 and CDR2: SGHRS, YFSETQ. The V gene lost 4 bases and the J gene lost 2 bases, with 18 bases spanning the gap. In nucleotides, the CDR3 is TGCGCCAGCAGCCCGCACACAGGGCAACTTAACACTGAAGCTTTCTTT. Amino acid sequence: CASSPHTGQLNTEAFF.

The rearrangement links TRBV27 to TRBJ2-7; 8 bases agree with TRBD1. The CDR3 sequence is 15 residues long. After removal of 6 bases from V and 3 bases from J, the junction contained 10 bases not matched to a gene. The germline gives CDR1 MNHEY, CDR2 SMNVEV (reference sequence). The CDR3 nucleotides are TGTGCCAGCAGACAAATTCTCGGGACAGGCTACGAGCAGTACTTC. It is translated as CASRQILGTGYEQYF.